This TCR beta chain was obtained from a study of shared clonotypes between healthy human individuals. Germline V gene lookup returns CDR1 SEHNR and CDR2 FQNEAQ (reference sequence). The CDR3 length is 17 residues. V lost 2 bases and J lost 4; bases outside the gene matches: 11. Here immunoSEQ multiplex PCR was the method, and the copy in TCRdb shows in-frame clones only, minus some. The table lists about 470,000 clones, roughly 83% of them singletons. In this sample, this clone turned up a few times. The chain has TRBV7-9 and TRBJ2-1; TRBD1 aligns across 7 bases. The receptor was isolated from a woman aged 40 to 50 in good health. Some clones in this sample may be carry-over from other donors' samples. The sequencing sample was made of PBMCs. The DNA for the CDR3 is TGTGCCAGCAGCTTACCCTACACAGGGGCCAGATACAATGAGCAGTTCTTC. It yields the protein CASSLPYTGARYNEQFF. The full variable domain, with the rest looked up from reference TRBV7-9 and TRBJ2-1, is DTGVSQNPRHKITKRGQNVTFRCDPISEHNRLYWYRQTLGQGPEFLTYFQNEAQLEKSRLLSDRFSAERPKGSFSTLEIQRTEQGDSAMYLCASSLPYTGARYNEQFFGPGTRLTVL.